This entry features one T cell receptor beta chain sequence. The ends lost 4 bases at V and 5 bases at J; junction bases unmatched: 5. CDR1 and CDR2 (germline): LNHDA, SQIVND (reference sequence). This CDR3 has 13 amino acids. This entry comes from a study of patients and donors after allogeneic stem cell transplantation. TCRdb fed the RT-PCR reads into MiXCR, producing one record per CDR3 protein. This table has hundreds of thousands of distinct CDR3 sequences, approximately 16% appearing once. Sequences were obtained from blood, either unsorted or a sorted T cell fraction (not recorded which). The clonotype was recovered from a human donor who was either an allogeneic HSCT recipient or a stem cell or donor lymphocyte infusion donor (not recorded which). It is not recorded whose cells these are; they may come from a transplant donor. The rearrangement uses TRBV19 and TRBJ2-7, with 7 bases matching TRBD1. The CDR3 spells CASSTGDRNEQYF. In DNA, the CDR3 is TGTGCCAGTAGTACCGGGGACAGAAACGAGCAGTACTTC.